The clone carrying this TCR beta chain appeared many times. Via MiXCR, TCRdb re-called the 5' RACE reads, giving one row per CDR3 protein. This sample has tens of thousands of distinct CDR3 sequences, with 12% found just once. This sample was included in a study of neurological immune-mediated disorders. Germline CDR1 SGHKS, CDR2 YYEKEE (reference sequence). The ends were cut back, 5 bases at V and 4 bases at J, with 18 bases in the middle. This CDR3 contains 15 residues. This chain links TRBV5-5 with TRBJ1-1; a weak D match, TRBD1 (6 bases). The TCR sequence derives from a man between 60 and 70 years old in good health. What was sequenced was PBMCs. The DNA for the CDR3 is TGTGCCAGCAGGATCGGGTCGGGGGGGCCCACTGAAGCTTTCTTT. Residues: CASRIGSGGPTEAFF.